The T cell receptor beta chain under discussion was sequenced for a study of blood T cell repertoires in COVID-19. Clones were read by immunoSEQ multiplex PCR, and TCRdb kept only the in-frame ones, dropping some. Of 200,000 to 250,000 clones listed, about 90% are singletons. The CDR3 is 15 amino acids. The trim removed 3 bases at V and 5 bases at J, leaving 5 bases unmatched. Germline-derived CDR1 and CDR2 are SNHLY and FYNNEI. Specimen: peripheral blood. The origin of this receptor is a man aged 55 to 70 with acute or convalescent COVID-19. The V gene is TRBV2, the J gene TRBJ2-7; 12 nucleotides match TRBD2. CDR3 nucleotide sequence: TGTGCCAGCAGTGACCCTAGCGGGAGGGATGACGAGCAGTACTTC. This encodes CASSDPSGRDDEQYF.